These 19 T cell receptor beta chains were all obtained from the same sample, sequenced in a study of T cell repertoires in cytomegalovirus infection. These receptors are not linked to any known antigen. Each CDR3 protein is one row after TCRdb ran MiXCR on the reads. The sample has about 890,000 distinct CDR3 sequences, roughly a third seen once. The sequencing used cultured CD8+ T cells from PBMCs, collected from culture after CMV antigen stimulation. The receptor set was obtained from a human donor in good health (CMV status not recorded). Some clones in this sample may be carry-over from other donors' samples.

This clonotype came up many times. The rearrangement links TRBV7-6 to TRBJ1-5; 8 bases are shared with TRBD1. The CDR3 is 21 amino acids. J gave up 0 bases and V 1 base, and 17 bases lay outside the gene matches. Germline V gene sequence: CDR1 SGHVS, CDR2 FNYEAQ. This CDR3 reads CASSLVKPTGATTYSNQPQHF. The DNA for the CDR3 is TGTGCCAGCAGCTTAGTGAAACCGACAGGGGCGACTACATATAGCAATCAGCCCCAGCATTTT.

The chain couples TRBV28 to TRBJ2-7, with 9 bases matching TRBD2. V lost 4 bases and J lost 0; bases outside the gene matches: 4. CDR1 is MDHEN and CDR2 is SYDVKM in the germline V gene. CDR3 length equals 15 residues. CDR3 region: CASSSLAGSSYEQYV. In DNA, the CDR3 is TGTGCCAGCAGTTCGCTAGCGGGGAGCTCCTACGAGCAGTACGTC.

The chain uses TRBV12-3 or TRBV12-4 and TRBJ1-1; 7 bases agree with TRBD1. CDR3 length: 14 amino acids. The V gene end was trimmed by 4 bases and the J gene end by 5 bases; junction bases not matched to a gene: 7. The CDR3: CASSSPAGGTEAFF. Here the CDR3 DNA reads TGTGCCAGCAGTTCCCCGGCAGGGGGGACTGAAGCTTTCTTT.

The V and J genes are TRBV7-9 and TRBJ2-5; tentative D call: TRBD1 (5 bases). Germline CDR1 is SEHNR and CDR2 is FQNEAQ (reference sequence). With 6 bases removed from V and 1 base from J, the gap between germline ends came to 18 bases. CDR3 length: 16 residues. DNA for the CDR3: TGTGCCAGCAGTCTCCCCTTAGACAGATCCCAAGAGACCCAGTACTTC. Translation gives CASSLPLDRSQETQYF.

This clonotype was detected a few times. This chain connects TRBV12-3 or TRBV12-4 to TRBJ1-1, with TRBD1 matching 10 bases. CDR3 length: 14 residues. After removal of 3 bases from V and 5 bases from J, the junction contained 3 bases not matched to a gene. CDR3 sequence reads: CASSFVGQGTEAFF. CDR3 bases: TGTGCCAGCAGTTTTGTGGGACAGGGGACTGAAGCTTTCTTT.

The table lists this clonotype with a few counts. The V and J genes are TRBV27 and TRBJ2-1, with no clear D. The CDR3 covers 16 residues. Trimming left V 5 bases short and J 0 bases short, with 14 bases between. CDR1 MNHEY and CDR2 SMNVEV come from the germline V gene (reference sequence). The CDR3 coding sequence is TGTGCCAGCAGTCTACCTGGGGTATACTCCTACAATGAGCAGTTCTTC. It codes for CASSLPGVYSYNEQFF.

The chain recombines TRBV27 with TRBJ2-1; D is perhaps TRBD1 or TRBD2 (6 bases each). Germline CDR1 reads MNHEY; CDR2 reads SMNVEV (reference sequence). The CDR3 runs to 15 residues. The V end was cut by 5 bases, the J end by 7 bases, with 18 bases between. The CDR3 DNA sequence: TGTGCCAGCAGTCCCCCCCCGGGGGCGAGGAATGAGCAGTTCTTC. Its translation: CASSPPPGARNEQFF.

The J gene is TRBJ2-3, the V gene TRBV6-6; D possibly matches TRBD1 or TRBD2 (5 bases each). This CDR3 has 18 residues. Per the germline V gene, CDR1 is MNHNY and CDR2 is SVGAGI (reference sequence). V gave up 2 bases and J gave up 0 bases, with 18 bases separating them. This CDR3 reads CASSYTSPPRESTDTQYF. CDR3 in DNA: TGTGCCAGCAGTTACACTTCCCCCCCCAGGGAGAGCACAGATACGCAGTATTTT.

This clonotype appeared many times. The chain is built from TRBV7-2 and TRBJ2-7; D is perhaps TRBD2 (5 bases). Trimming took 1 base from V and 0 from J, leaving 10 bases between them. The germline V gene encodes CDR1 SGHTA and CDR2 FQGNSA. The CDR3 loop spans 15 amino acids. CDR3 DNA: TGTGCCAGCAGCTTAGTGGGCGGAGGCTCCTACGAGCAGTACGTC. Translation gives CASSLVGGGSYEQYV.

This clonotype was detected ten times or more. This chain joins TRBV7-3 and TRBJ2-5, with D maybe TRBD2 (5 bases). Looked up from germline, CDR1 is SGHTA and CDR2 is FQGTGA. The CDR3 covers 16 residues. V dropped 0 bases and J dropped 3 bases, with 14 bases sitting between them. The CDR3 bases are TGTGCCAGCAGCTTAACTCCGGGAAGTAGAGAAGAGACCCAGTACTTC. Protein product: CASSLTPGSREETQYF.

V and J are TRBV27 and TRBJ1-2, with 9 bases matching TRBD1. CDR3 length: 15 amino acids. Germline trimming cut 4 bases from V and 4 bases from J; bases unmatched to any gene: 7. Germline V gene data show CDR1 as MNHEY and CDR2 as SMNVEV (reference sequence). The CDR3 DNA is TGTGCCAGCAGTTCCTGGACAGGGGACACCTATGGCTACACCTTC. Its protein product is CASSSWTGDTYGYTF.

This rearrangement joins TRBV6-2 or TRBV6-3 to TRBJ2-7; D remains ambiguous. V shed 1 base and J shed 5 bases, with 12 bases lying between them. The CDR3 has 14 amino acids. Per the germline V gene, CDR1 is MNHEY and CDR2 is SVGEGT. DNA for the CDR3: TGTGCCAGCAGTTACTTGCCCAGTTCGCACGAGCAGTACTTC. It is translated as CASSYLPSSHEQYF.

This clonotype was counted at least ten times. This sequence joins TRBV7-2 and TRBJ1-2, with D perhaps TRBD1 (6 bases). Germline V gene lookup returns CDR1 SGHTA and CDR2 FQGNSA. The CDR3 covers 17 residues. V was pared by 4 bases and J by 2 bases, with 20 bases between. The CDR3 reads CASSSPGDKQGNYGYTF. CDR3 nucleotides: TGTGCCAGCAGCTCCCCCGGGGACAAACAGGGCAACTATGGCTACACCTTC.

The rearrangement joins TRBV3-1 to TRBJ2-3; 7 nucleotides line up with TRBD2. The CDR3 length is 16 residues. CDR1 and CDR2 from the germline V gene are LGHDT and YNNKEL (reference sequence). V trimming: 3 bases; J trimming: 4 bases; junction bases outside the gene matches: 10. The CDR3 loop reads CASSHIREDLADTQYF. In nucleotides, the CDR3 is TGTGCCAGCAGCCACATCCGGGAGGACCTAGCAGATACGCAGTATTTT.

This clonotype occurred a few times. This rearrangement joins TRBV27 to TRBJ1-6; 10 bases map to TRBD1. J lost 9 bases, V lost 6 bases, and 11 bases had no gene match. There are 16 residues in the CDR3. CDR1 is MNHEY, CDR2 SMNVEV, per germline (reference sequence). The CDR3 spells CASRGVWTGGISPLHF. The CDR3 nucleotides read TGTGCCAGCAGGGGGGTCTGGACAGGGGGGATTTCACCCCTCCACTTT.

The chain is built from TRBV12-3 or TRBV12-4 and TRBJ2-5; maybe TRBD2 (6 bases). V gave up 6 bases and J gave up 3 bases, with 26 bases separating them. CDR3 length: 18 residues. The CDR3 region has the DNA TGTGCCAGCAGCCTGGACTACCCGACCCTTGAACCCGAAGAGACCCAGTACTTC. The encoded protein is CASSLDYPTLEPEETQYF.

This clonotype was counted only a few times. V gene TRBV12-3 or TRBV12-4 combines with J gene TRBJ2-7; 14 positions match TRBD2. V shed 4 bases, J shed 3 bases, and the junction held 8 bases outside the gene matches. This CDR3 has 17 amino acids. The CDR3 coding sequence is TGTGCCAGCAGTTCCCGACTAGCGGGGGGGCCAAGCTACGAGCAGTACTTC. It specifies CASSSRLAGGPSYEQYF.

This clonotype was counted between two and nine times. J is TRBJ2-1 and V is TRBV20-1; possibly TRBD2 for D (6 bases). This CDR3 comprises 15 residues. Trimming shortened V by 6 bases and J by 0 bases, and 15 bases separated the two germline ends. Germline CDR1 and CDR2: DFQATT and SNEGSKA (reference sequence). CDR3 coding DNA: TGCAGTGCCACTAGCATAATTAGCTCCTACAATGAGCAGTTCTTC. This gives the protein CSATSIISSYNEQFF.

V usage is TRBV27 and J usage is TRBJ2-3; the D gene is possibly TRBD2 (7 bases). CDR1 MNHEY and CDR2 SMNVEV come from the germline V gene (reference sequence). V was pared by 8 bases and J by 2 bases, with 14 bases between. This CDR3 region has 14 residues. This chain's CDR3 is CASGEGGFTDTQYF. As DNA, the CDR3 is TGTGCCAGCGGGGAGGGGGGCTTCACAGATACGCAGTATTTT.